Following are 18 T cell receptor beta chains from one sample sequenced in a study of cytomegalovirus exposure and HLA in healthy donors. A multiplex PCR was run with 60 Vbeta primers and 13 Jbeta primers. The protocol was immunoSEQ multiplex PCR, while the TCRdb copy is restricted to in-frame clones and leaves out a portion. The sample has roughly 200,000 clones; roughly four fifths are singletons. The sample taken for sequencing was PBMCs. The receptors here all came from a woman between 50 and 59 years old in good health and CMV-seronegative.

The rearrangement links TRBV5-4 to TRBJ2-7; 8 nucleotides match TRBD1. The V and J ends lost 4 bases and 3 bases, in that order; junction bases with no gene match: 9. CDR1 and CDR2 from the germline V gene are SGHNT and YYREEE (reference sequence). This CDR3 has 15 residues. This CDR3 reads CASSRTGSLNYEQYF. CDR3 in DNA: TGTGCCAGCAGCCGGACAGGGTCCCTCAACTACGAGCAGTACTTC.

This clone was seen a few times. The chain recombines TRBV13 with TRBJ1-3; no reliable D call. V was pared by 0 bases and J by 2 bases, with 5 bases between. The CDR3 is 14 residues long. Germline CDR1 PRHDT, CDR2 FYEKMQ (reference sequence). In DNA, the CDR3 is TGTGCCAGCAGCTTAGGACAGACTGGAAACACCATATATTTT. It codes for CASSLGQTGNTIYF.

The chain joins TRBV7-2 to TRBJ1-4; D uncertain. Trimming stripped 4 bases from V and 12 bases from J, with 12 bases between. The CDR3 loop spans 12 amino acids. Germline V lookup: CDR1 SGHTA, CDR2 FQGNSA. DNA for the CDR3: TGTGCCAGCAGCTGGGGAGGGATGGAACTGTTTTTT. Translated, it gives CASSWGGMELFF.

J is TRBJ2-1 and V is TRBV27, with TRBD2 matching over 15 bases. The CDR3 runs 15 residues. The germline V gene encodes CDR1 MNHEY and CDR2 SMNVEV (reference sequence). J lost 10 bases, V lost 3 bases, and 4 bases had no gene match. The CDR3: CASSFRTSGRVEQFF. CDR3 DNA: TGTGCCAGCAGTTTCCGGACTAGCGGGAGGGTGGAGCAGTTCTTC.

This chain uses TRBV10-1 with TRBJ1-1; 9 nucleotides line up with TRBD1. V shed 4 bases and J 5 bases; nucleotides not matched to a gene: 2. Germline V gene data show CDR1 as WNHNN and CDR2 as SYGVQD (reference sequence). This CDR3 is built from 13 residues. CDR3 nucleotides: TGCGCCAGCAGTGGACAGGGGGGTACTGAAGCTTTCTTT. It translates to CASSGQGGTEAFF.

V is TRBV30 and J is TRBJ2-5; 8 positions match TRBD2. Germline V gene data show CDR1 as GTSNPN and CDR2 as SVGIG (reference sequence). This CDR3 comprises 14 residues. V lost 5 bases to trimming and J lost 10 bases; unmatched junction nucleotides: 15. The CDR3 sequence: CAWAGLDTSANQYF. The CDR3 coding sequence is TGTGCCTGGGCGGGACTAGACACAAGCGCGAACCAGTACTTC.

This clone was seen only once. The genes are TRBV11-2 and TRBJ2-4, with 7 bases lining up with TRBD1. V gave up 5 bases and J gave up 3 bases; unmatched junction bases: 7. The germline V gene encodes CDR1 SGHAT and CDR2 FQNNGV. This CDR3 has 15 residues. The CDR3 DNA is TGTGCCAGCAGCCCCGGACAGGAAGGCAAAAACATTCAGTACTTC. It encodes CASSPGQEGKNIQYF.

V and J are TRBV7-9 and TRBJ1-4; no definite D call. The germline CDR1 and CDR2 sequences are SEHNR and FQNEAQ (reference sequence). CDR3 length: 15 residues. V was shortened by 5 bases and J by 0 bases, with 10 bases between the two germline ends. This chain's CDR3 is CASSQNTATNEKLFF. The CDR3 region has the DNA TGTGCCAGCAGCCAAAACACAGCAACTAATGAAAAACTGTTTTTT. Looking up the rest from reference TRBV7-9 and TRBJ1-4 gives the full variable domain: DTGVSQNPRHKITKRGQNVTFRCDPISEHNRLYWYRQTLGQGPEFLTYFQNEAQLEKSRLLSDRFSAERPKGSFSTLEIQRTEQGDSAMYLCASSQNTATNEKLFFGSGTQLSVL.

V and J are TRBV28 and TRBJ1-3, with D possibly matching TRBD1 (6 bases). V shed 9 bases and J shed 3 bases, with 30 bases lying between them. Germline CDR1 MDHEN, CDR2 SYDVKM. The CDR3 consists of 19 residues. Here the CDR3 reads CASMGAGKGQILSGNTIYF. Here the CDR3 DNA reads TGTGCCAGTATGGGGGCGGGTAAGGGGCAGATACTGAGTGGAAACACCATATATTTT.

The V and J genes are TRBV19 and TRBJ2-1; 7 nucleotides align to TRBD2. The CDR3 is 16 residues long. Trimming removed 9 bases from V and 5 bases from J; junction bases left unmatched: 16. CDR1 and CDR2 from the germline V gene are LNHDA and SQIVND (reference sequence). This CDR3 is CASGTSVRSWDNEQFF. In DNA form, the CDR3 reads TGTGCCAGCGGTACTAGCGTCCGGAGTTGGGACAATGAGCAGTTCTTC.

Concerning this clone: One end of the junction is discordant with germline, which a read error may explain. CDR3 in amino acids: CASRPSLGNSQYF. CDR3 sequence (DNA): TGTGCCAGCAGGCCTAGCTTAGGGAACAGTCAGTACTTC. The chain has TRBV7-9 and TRBJ2-4; TRBD2 is a possible D gene (5 bases). Looked up from germline, CDR1 is SEHNR and CDR2 is FQNEAQ (reference sequence). CDR3 length: 13 amino acids.

Here the CDR3 DNA reads TGTGCCAGCAGTTTTCCCGCCACCCGAGGGGGCGTGAGTGAGCAGTTCTTC. Amino acids: CASSFPATRGGVSEQFF. The chain joins TRBV28 to TRBJ2-1, with 7 positions matching TRBD1. Germline V gives CDR1 MDHEN, CDR2 SYDVKM. This CDR3 contains 17 residues. V was clipped by 3 bases and J by 9 bases; unmatched bases: 17.

The CDR3 loop reads CASSQGTGELFF. In DNA, the CDR3 is TGTGCCAGCAGCCAGGGAACCGGGGAGCTGTTTTTT. The chain recombines TRBV11-3 with TRBJ2-2, with D tentatively TRBD1 (5 bases). The V gene lost 5 bases and the J gene lost 5 bases, with 6 bases spanning the gap. Germline loops: CDR1 SGHNT, CDR2 YENEEA. CDR3 length: 12 residues.

The CDR3 loop is CATSLGQQYGYTF. The CDR3 DNA is TGTGCCACCAGCCTGGGACAGCAATATGGCTACACCTTC. V is TRBV15 and J is TRBJ1-2, with 7 positions matching TRBD1. This CDR3 spans 13 amino acids. With V trimmed by 5 bases and J by 5 bases, 5 bases remained unmatched. Germline CDR1 and CDR2: LNHNV and YYDKDF (reference sequence).

CDR3 residues: CASSETGAFRGQETQYF. DNA of the CDR3: TGTGCCAGCAGCGAGACCGGGGCGTTCAGGGGGCAAGAGACCCAGTACTTC. V usage is TRBV7-2 and J usage is TRBJ2-5; TRBD1 matches 7 bases. This CDR3 region has 17 residues. With 5 bases clipped from V and 2 bases from J, the junction kept 14 bases outside the gene matches. The germline V gene encodes CDR1 SGHTA and CDR2 FQGNSA. The full variable domain, completed using reference TRBV7-2 and TRBJ2-5, is GAGVSQSPSNKVTEKGKDVELRCDPISGHTALYWYRQSLGQGLEFLIYFQGNSAPDKSGLPSDRFSAERTGGSVSTLTIQRTQQEDSAVYLCASSETGAFRGQETQYFGPGTRLLVL.

This clone was counted a single time. The chain couples TRBV7-3 to TRBJ1-1; TRBD1 aligns across 7 bases. The CDR3 totals 15 residues. Germline V gives CDR1 SGHTA, CDR2 FQGTGA. V was clipped by 0 bases and J by 1 base; unmatched bases: 2. The CDR3 sequence: CASSLTGGQNTEAFF. CDR3 bases: TGTGCCAGCAGCTTAACAGGGGGCCAGAACACTGAAGCTTTCTTT.

The chain recombines TRBV13 with TRBJ2-7; 7 nucleotides align to TRBD2. In germline, CDR1 is PRHDT, CDR2 FYEKMQ (reference sequence). CDR3 length: 13 residues. Trimming took 8 bases from V and 0 from J; bases not matched to a gene: 4. The DNA of the CDR3 is TGTGCCAGCTCCGGCGGGGGCTCCTACGAGCAGTACTTC. This encodes CASSGGGSYEQYF.

The chain recombines TRBV14 with TRBJ2-1; D is perhaps TRBD1 (6 bases). CDR1 and CDR2 from the germline V gene are SGHDN and FVKESK. CDR3 length: 16 amino acids. The germline V and J ends were trimmed by 0 bases and 9 bases, with 18 bases remaining between them. The CDR3 DNA reads as TGTGCCAGCAGCCAAGATTTGGGGGCCCAAGTCCGTGAGCAGTTCTTC. Amino acids: CASSQDLGAQVREQFF.